Sequencing of this TCR beta chain was carried out in a study of human T cells and chemical hapten exposure. Time point meaning: patch test 2, 6 weeks after DPC sensitization. Documented treatment: therapeutic diphenylcyclopropenone sensitization with weekly scalp DPC. TCRdb re-called the RACE reads through MiXCR, storing one row per CDR3 protein. This sample has 95,000 or so distinct CDR3 sequences, with 11% found just once. This CDR3 region has 14 residues. In germline, CDR1 is WSHSY, CDR2 SAAADI. The V end lost 0 bases, the J end lost 4 bases, and 7 bases lay between the germline ends. The sequences come from whole blood, collected in connection with sensitization to the hapten diphenylcyclopropenone (DPC). This sequence joins TRBV10-2 and TRBJ1-3; D is unclear. This clonotype was sampled from a woman in her thirties or forties with alopecia areata. Some clones in this sample may be carry-over from other donors' samples. CDR3 nucleotide sequence: TGCGCCAGCAGTGAGTCGGCGGGCGGAAACACCATATATTTT. Its protein is CASSESAGGNTIYF.